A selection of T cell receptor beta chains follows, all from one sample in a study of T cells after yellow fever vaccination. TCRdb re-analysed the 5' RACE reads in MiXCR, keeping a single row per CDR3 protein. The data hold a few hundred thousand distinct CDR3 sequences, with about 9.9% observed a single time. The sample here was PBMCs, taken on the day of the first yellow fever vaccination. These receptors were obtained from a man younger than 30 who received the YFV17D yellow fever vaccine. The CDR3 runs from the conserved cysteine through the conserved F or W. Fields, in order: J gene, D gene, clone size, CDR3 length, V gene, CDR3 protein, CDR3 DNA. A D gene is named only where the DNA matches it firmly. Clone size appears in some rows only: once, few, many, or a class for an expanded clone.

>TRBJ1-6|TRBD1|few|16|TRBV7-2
CASSPTGDGSNSPLHF
TGTGCCAGCAGCCCCACAGGGGATGGCTCTAATTCACCCCTCCACTTT
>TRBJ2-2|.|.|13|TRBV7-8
CASSSTSPGELFF
TGTGCCAGCAGCTCTACTAGCCCCGGGGAGCTGTTTTTT
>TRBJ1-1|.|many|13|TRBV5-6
CASSLGGETEAFF
TGTGCCAGCAGCTTAGGAGGGGAGACTGAAGCTTTCTTT
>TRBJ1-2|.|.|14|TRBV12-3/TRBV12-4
CASSFGLGGYGYTF
TGTGCCAGCAGTTTCGGGCTCGGGGGCTATGGCTACACCTTC
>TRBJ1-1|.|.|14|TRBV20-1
CSARPRRGVSEAFF
TGCAGTGCTAGACCTAGAAGGGGGGTCTCTGAAGCTTTCTTT
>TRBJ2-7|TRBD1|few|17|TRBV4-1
CASSQGTGDTMTYEQYF
TGCGCCAGCAGCCAAGGGACAGGGGACACTATGACCTACGAGCAGTACTTC
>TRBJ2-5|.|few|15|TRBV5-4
CASSLGTGVQETQYF
TGTGCCAGCAGCTTGGGCACAGGAGTACAAGAGACCCAGTACTTC
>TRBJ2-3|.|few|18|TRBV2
CASKVDGASQLSTDTQYF
TGTGCCAGCAAGGTGGACGGGGCGAGCCAATTAAGCACAGATACGCAGTATTTT
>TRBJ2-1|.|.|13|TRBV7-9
CASSSTTYNEQFF
TGTGCCAGCAGCTCGACTACCTACAATGAGCAGTTCTTC
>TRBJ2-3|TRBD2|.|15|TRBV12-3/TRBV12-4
CASTHGGEGTDTQYF
TGTGCCAGCACCCATGGGGGGGAGGGCACAGATACGCAGTATTTT
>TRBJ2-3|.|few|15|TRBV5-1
CASSLGSVGADTQYF
TGCGCCAGCAGCTTGGGGTCTGTGGGCGCAGATACGCAGTATTTT
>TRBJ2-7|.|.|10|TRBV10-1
CASSVAEQYF
TGCGCCAGCAGTGTAGCCGAGCAGTACTTC
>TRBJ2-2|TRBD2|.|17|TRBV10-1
CASSDPSGEANTGELFF
TGCGCCAGCAGTGATCCTAGCGGGGAAGCGAACACCGGGGAGCTGTTTTTT
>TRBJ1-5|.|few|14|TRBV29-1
CSVEEGDSNQPQHF
TGCAGCGTTGAAGAGGGGGACAGCAATCAGCCCCAGCATTTT
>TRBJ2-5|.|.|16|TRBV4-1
CASSQDRVGNQETQYF
TGCGCCAGCAGCCAAGATCGTGTAGGGAACCAAGAGACCCAGTACTTC
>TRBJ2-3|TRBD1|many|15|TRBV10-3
CAISERQGAEDTQYF
TGTGCCATCAGTGAGCGACAGGGGGCCGAAGATACGCAGTATTTT
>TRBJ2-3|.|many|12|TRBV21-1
CARKMGGGTQYF
TGTGCCAGGAAAATGGGCGGGGGAACGCAGTATTTT
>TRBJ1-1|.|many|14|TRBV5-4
CASRPDSDNTEAFF
TGTGCCAGCAGACCCGACAGTGACAACACTGAAGCTTTCTTT
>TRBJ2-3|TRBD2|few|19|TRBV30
CAWSGRHWRGGLSTDTQYF
TGTGCCTGGAGTGGCCGACATTGGCGGGGGGGCCTGAGCACAGATACGCAGTATTTT
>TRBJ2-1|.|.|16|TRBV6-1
CASRRAGPSSYNEQFF
TGTGCCAGCCGGAGGGCGGGGCCGAGCTCCTACAATGAGCAGTTCTTC
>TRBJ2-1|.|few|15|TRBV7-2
CASSPQPGGYNEQFF
TGTGCCAGCAGCCCTCAACCTGGGGGTTACAATGAGCAGTTCTTC
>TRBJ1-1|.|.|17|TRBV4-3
CASSQDSSRRVRTEAFF
TGCGCCAGCAGCCAAGATTCATCCCGCAGGGTTCGGACTGAAGCTTTCTTT
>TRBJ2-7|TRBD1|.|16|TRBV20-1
CSARDPVGQGVGEQYF
TGCAGTGCTAGAGACCCCGTGGGACAGGGGGTGGGGGAGCAGTACTTC
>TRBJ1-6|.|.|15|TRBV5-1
CASSGPEVLNSPLHF
TGCGCCAGCAGCGGCCCAGAAGTCCTGAATTCACCCCTCCACTTT
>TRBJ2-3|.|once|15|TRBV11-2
CASSLVLGVTDTQYF
TGTGCCAGCAGCTTAGTTTTGGGGGTGACAGATACGCAGTATTTT
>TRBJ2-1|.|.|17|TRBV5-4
CASSLGGAGVTYNEQFF
TGTGCCAGCAGCTTAGGGGGGGCCGGGGTAACCTACAATGAGCAGTTCTTC
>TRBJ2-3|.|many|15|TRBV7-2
CASNPRGGNTDTQYF
TGTGCCAGCAACCCGAGGGGGGGAAACACAGATACGCAGTATTTT
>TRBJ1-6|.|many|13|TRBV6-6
CASARRDLSALHF
TGTGCCAGCGCCAGACGGGATCTTTCGGCCCTCCACTTT
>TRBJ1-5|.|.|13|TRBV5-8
CASSLSQVQPQHF
TGTGCCAGCAGCTTGTCCCAGGTTCAGCCCCAGCATTTT
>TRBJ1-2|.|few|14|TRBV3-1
CASSLLPTGYGYTF
TGTGCCAGCAGCCTTCTTCCCACAGGGTATGGCTACACCTTC
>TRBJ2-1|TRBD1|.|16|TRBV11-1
CASSLAAGQGRDEQFF
TGTGCCAGCAGCTTAGCTGCCGGACAGGGGAGGGATGAGCAGTTCTTC
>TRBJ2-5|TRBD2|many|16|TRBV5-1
CASSDGLAGGHVTQYF
TGCGCCAGCAGCGACGGACTAGCGGGGGGGCATGTGACCCAGTACTTC
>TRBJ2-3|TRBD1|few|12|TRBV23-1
CARYQGAPGQYF
TGCGCCAGGTATCAGGGGGCACCAGGGCAGTATTTT
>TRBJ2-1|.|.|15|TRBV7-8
CASSLGALSHNEQFF
TGTGCCAGCAGCCTGGGGGCCCTAAGTCACAATGAGCAGTTCTTC
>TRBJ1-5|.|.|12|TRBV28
CASSLQLGAQHF
TGTGCCAGCAGCCTTCAATTGGGTGCCCAGCATTTT
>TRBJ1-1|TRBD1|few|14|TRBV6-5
CASSYGAGGIEAFF
TGTGCCAGCAGTTATGGGGCAGGGGGTATTGAAGCTTTCTTT
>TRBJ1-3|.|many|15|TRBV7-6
CASSLSTVSGNTIYF
TGTGCCAGCAGCCTCAGTACTGTCTCTGGAAACACCATATATTTT
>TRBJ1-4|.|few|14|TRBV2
CASSEGNSGEKLFF
TGTGCCAGCAGTGAAGGGAACTCGGGTGAAAAACTGTTTTTT
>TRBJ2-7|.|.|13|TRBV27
CASNKQGPREQYF
TGTGCCAGCAACAAACAGGGACCTCGCGAGCAGTACTTC
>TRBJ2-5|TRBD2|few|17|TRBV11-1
CASSFIDRGGRGETQYF
TGTGCCAGCAGCTTCATAGACCGCGGGGGGCGGGGAGAGACCCAGTACTTC
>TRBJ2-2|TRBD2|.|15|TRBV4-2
CASGRRGGETGELFF
TGTGCCAGCGGTAGGCGGGGGGGCGAAACCGGGGAGCTGTTTTTT
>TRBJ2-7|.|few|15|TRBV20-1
CSARDLQGGSYEQYF
TGCAGTGCTAGAGATTTGCAGGGCGGATCCTACGAGCAGTACTTC
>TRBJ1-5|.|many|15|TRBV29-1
CSVADGVLGNQPQHF
TGCAGCGTCGCCGATGGGGTCCTTGGCAATCAGCCCCAGCATTTT
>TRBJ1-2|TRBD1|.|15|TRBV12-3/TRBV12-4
CASSVDRGSYYGYTF
TGTGCCAGCAGTGTGGACAGGGGGAGTTACTATGGCTACACCTTC
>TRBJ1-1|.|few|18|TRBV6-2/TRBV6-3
CASSYRRWGSGENTEAFF
TGTGCCAGCAGTTACCGCCGTTGGGGAAGTGGGGAGAACACTGAAGCTTTCTTT
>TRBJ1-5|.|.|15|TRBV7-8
CASSGSGPGNQPQHF
TGTGCCAGCAGCGGTAGTGGCCCTGGCAATCAGCCCCAGCATTTT
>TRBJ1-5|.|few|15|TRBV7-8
CASSLSTDSNQPQHF
TGTGCCAGCAGCTTAAGTACGGATAGCAATCAGCCCCAGCATTTT
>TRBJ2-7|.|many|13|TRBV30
CAWTWGGASEQYF
TGTGCCTGGACATGGGGGGGCGCGTCCGAGCAGTACTTC
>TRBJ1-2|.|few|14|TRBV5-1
CASSLNGGLGGYTF
TGCGCCAGCAGCTTGAACGGCGGGTTGGGTGGCTACACCTTC
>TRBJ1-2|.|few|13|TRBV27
CASSPSGNYGYTF
TGTGCCAGCAGCCCCTCCGGTAACTATGGCTACACCTTC
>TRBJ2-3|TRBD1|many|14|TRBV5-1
CASSLEDRGDTQYF
TGCGCCAGCAGCTTGGAGGACAGGGGGGATACGCAGTATTTT
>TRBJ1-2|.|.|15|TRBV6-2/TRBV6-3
CASSYNRVSSYGYTF
TGTGCCAGCAGTTACAACAGGGTGTCCTCCTATGGCTACACCTTC